The entry below describes one T cell receptor beta chain. Its antigen is not identified. The data originate from a study of T cell responses to AZD1222 COVID-19 vaccine. Study results and limitations: CD4 TCRs linked to vaccination spanned spike, dominating at 160-218 and 743-854. Clonal diversity may have been underestimated, and the donors were mostly white British, with more females than males. Spike-specific TCR breadth and depth were elevated following two AZD1222 doses.

TCRdb's table, derived via immunoSEQ multiplex PCR, lists solely in-frame clones and lacks some. The data hold 80,000 or so clones, with 70% to 80% observed a single time. There are 15 residues in the CDR3. V was clipped by 2 bases and J by 2 bases, with 12 bases between them. The germline V gene encodes CDR1 SGHDT and CDR2 YYEEEE. This sequence originates from an adult who received the MenACWY meningococcal vaccine as a control. This sequence joins TRBV5-6 and TRBJ2-3; D is perhaps TRBD2 (6 bases). Sequenced here: peripheral blood, sampled 28 days after the second dose of the MenACWY control vaccine. For the CDR3, the DNA is TGTGCCAGCAGCTTTTCACTAGCAAACACAGATACGCAGTATTTT. Translated: CASSFSLANTDTQYF.